The rows below give T cell receptor beta chains drawn from one sample of a study of PD-L1 blockade in urothelial cancer. TCRdb's table, derived via immunoSEQ multiplex PCR, lists solely in-frame clones and lacks some. The table shows 35,000 to 40,000 clones, with approximately 92% occurring only once. Source: PBMCs, taken around atezolizumab (anti-PD-L1) treatment. These TCRs come from a man aged 65-85 years with urothelial cancer. The CDR3 runs from the conserved cysteine through the conserved F or W. Each record gives: CDR3 length, V gene, clone size, CDR3 protein. Where a row states a size, it is once, few, many or the class of an expanded clone; other rows omit it.

13 TRBV6-5 . CASSITANQPQHF
16 TRBV28 . CASSPIQGPRNQPQHF
12 TRBV18 . CASSRAGHEQYF
17 TRBV6-1 . CASSEDFLGQRGQPQHF
15 TRBV13 . CASSDGTSGRDTQYF
16 TRBV10-3 . CAITPQGTGLYNEQFF
18 TRBV30 once CACIYRGRRLAGDHEQFF
15 TRBV5-1 . CASSLNRVVNTEAFF
13 TRBV27 . CASSFIGNTEAFF
14 TRBV28 . CASSSPTVQETQYF
14 TRBV18 . CASSLEGQGAGQYF
15 TRBV18 . CASSPQRDIQETQYF
15 TRBV19 . CASSSTGALDEKLFF
15 TRBV28 . CASSLISGPETMQFF
15 TRBV7-6 . CASSLTGGPADTQYF
15 TRBV5-6 . CASSLPSGRAHEQFF
13 TRBV13 . CASSLHRAYEQYF
14 TRBV5-1 . CASRQGPGANVLTF
15 TRBV5-4 once CASSLSGRAINEQFF
12 TRBV2 . CASRGGSQPQHF
11 TRBV6-1 . CASGQFHEQYF
16 TRBV6-1 . CASSDLQGSSYNEQFF
16 TRBV10-3 . CAISDGSGRFADTQYF
15 TRBV4-1 . CASRHSGANQETQYF
18 TRBV6-1 . CASSVMGQGTVHPYEQYF
14 TRBV6-5 . CASSEEGTNEKLFF